Listed below are T cell receptor beta chains from one sample, sequenced in a study of cytomegalovirus exposure and HLA in healthy donors. The table came from immunoSEQ multiplex PCR; TCRdb's copy has only in-frame clones and leaves some out. The sample holds about 200,000 clones, around 83% seen once. Sequencing was done on a sample of PBMCs. The receptors derive from a middle-aged woman in good health and CMV-seronegative. Both conserved end residues are part of each CDR3. D genes are given only for firm matches. Some rows have no size entry. The others give once, few or many, or a class for an expanded clone.

size: -; D: -; V: TRBV5-1; J: TRBJ1-2; CDR3: CASSGTQLGYTF; DNA: TGCGCCAGCAGCGGGACACAGCTTGGCTACACCTTC
size: -; D: TRBD1; V: TRBV28; J: TRBJ1-2; CDR3: CASTRQGTIDGYTF; DNA: TGTGCCAGTACCCGACAGGGAACTATAGATGGCTACACCTTC
size: -; D: -; V: TRBV21-1; J: TRBJ2-1; CDR3: CASPGRGGGHNEQFF; DNA: TGTGCCAGCCCAGGGAGGGGAGGAGGTCACAATGAGCAGTTCTTC
size: -; D: -; V: TRBV13; J: TRBJ2-1; CDR3: CASSSTRLYDNAQFF; DNA: TGTGCCAGCAGCTCGACTAGATTGTACGACAATGCGCAGTTCTTC
size: -; D: TRBD1; V: TRBV29-1; J: TRBJ2-3; CDR3: CSVTQGLGTDTQYF; DNA: TGCAGCGTGACACAGGGGCTAGGCACAGATACGCAGTATTTT
size: -; D: -; V: TRBV21-1; J: TRBJ1-5; CDR3: CASRSTARCNQPQHF; DNA: TGTGCCAGCCGATCCACCGCGCGGTGCAATCAGCCCCAGCATTTT
size: -; D: TRBD2; V: TRBV4-1; J: TRBJ2-4; CDR3: CASSHPGTRKENIQYF; DNA: TGCGCCAGCAGCCACCCCGGGACTAGAAAAGAAAACATTCAGTACTTC
size: -; D: TRBD2; V: TRBV6-1; J: TRBJ2-1; CDR3: CASSKGAGGSYNEQFF; DNA: TGTGCCAGCAGTAAAGGGGCGGGAGGGTCCTACAATGAGCAGTTCTTC
size: once; D: -; V: TRBV6-1; J: TRBJ2-5; CDR3: CASSDQAQETQYF; DNA: TGTGCCAGCAGTGACCAGGCTCAAGAGACCCAGTACTTC
size: -; D: -; V: TRBV30; J: TRBJ1-1; CDR3: CAWMSGAHRAFF; DNA: TGTGCCTGGATGTCAGGGGCCCACAGAGCTTTCTTT
size: -; D: TRBD1; V: TRBV10-2; J: TRBJ2-3; CDR3: CASSSRQGYTDTQYF; DNA: TGCGCCAGCAGTTCGAGACAGGGGTACACAGATACGCAGTATTTT
size: -; D: -; V: TRBV30; J: TRBJ1-5; CDR3: CAWSSGLNINSNQPQHF; DNA: TGTGCCTGGTCTAGCGGGCTGAACATTAATAGCAATCAGCCCCAGCATTTT
size: -; D: -; V: TRBV7-2; J: TRBJ1-2; CDR3: CASSPDMSGRPHGYTF; DNA: TGTGCCAGCAGCCCCGATATGTCAGGCCGACCCCATGGCTACACCTTC
size: -; D: TRBD1; V: TRBV7-9; J: TRBJ2-7; CDR3: CASSLPGGYEQYF; DNA: TGTGCCAGCAGCTTACCAGGGGGCTACGAGCAGTACTTC
size: -; D: -; V: TRBV6-5; J: TRBJ1-3; CDR3: CATADSYSGNTIYF; DNA: TGTGCCACAGCGGACAGCTACTCTGGAAACACCATATATTTT
size: -; D: TRBD1; V: TRBV7-9; J: TRBJ1-2; CDR3: CASSSQGQVHSGGYTF; DNA: TGTGCCAGCAGCTCTCAGGGACAGGTTCATTCGGGTGGCTACACCTTC
size: once; D: -; V: TRBV19; J: TRBJ1-2; CDR3: CASSTGRGVAGGYTF; DNA: TGTGCCAGTAGTACCGGGCGAGGCGTTGCGGGCGGCTACACCTTC
size: -; D: TRBD2; V: TRBV9; J: TRBJ2-1; CDR3: CASSVGLAGGPNEQFF; DNA: TGTGCCAGCAGCGTAGGCCTAGCGGGAGGGCCGAATGAGCAGTTCTTC
size: -; D: -; V: TRBV7-2; J: TRBJ2-1; CDR3: CASSKTGGAGAYNEQFF; DNA: TGTGCCAGCAGCAAAACAGGGGGGGCGGGAGCCTACAATGAGCAGTTCTTC
size: -; D: TRBD1; V: TRBV6-1; J: TRBJ2-7; CDR3: CASNRGTGAYEQYF; DNA: TGTGCCAGCAACCGCGGGACAGGGGCCTACGAGCAGTACTTC
size: -; D: -; V: TRBV28; J: TRBJ2-7; CDR3: CASSRHYEQYF; DNA: TGTGCCAGCAGCCGACACTACGAGCAGTACTTC
size: -; D: TRBD2; V: TRBV5-1; J: TRBJ2-1; CDR3: CASSKGLAVHNEQFF; DNA: TGCGCCAGCAGTAAGGGACTAGCGGTCCACAATGAGCAGTTCTTC
size: -; D: -; V: TRBV29-1; J: TRBJ2-7; CDR3: CSVEDDDRSYEQYF; DNA: TGCAGCGTTGAAGATGATGACAGGTCCTACGAGCAGTACTTC
size: once; D: -; V: TRBV19; J: TRBJ2-3; CDR3: CASTPGLLASTDTQYF; DNA: TGTGCCAGTACCCCCGGACTACTAGCTAGCACAGATACGCAGTATTTT
size: -; D: TRBD1; V: TRBV30; J: TRBJ1-5; CDR3: CAWDRANQPQHF; DNA: TGTGCCTGGGACAGGGCGAATCAGCCCCAGCATTTT
size: -; D: -; V: TRBV6-5; J: TRBJ2-1; CDR3: CASSYAGTSDEQFF; DNA: TGTGCCAGCAGTTATGCGGGGACCTCCGATGAGCAGTTCTTC
size: -; D: -; V: TRBV5-4; J: TRBJ1-1; CDR3: CASSLPFKETLNTEAFF; DNA: TGTGCCAGCAGCTTACCTTTCAAAGAAACCCTAAACACTGAAGCTTTCTTT
size: -; D: TRBD2; V: TRBV10-3; J: TRBJ2-7; CDR3: CAISESIILLAGRQEQYF; DNA: TGTGCCATCAGTGAGTCGATAATCCTCCTAGCGGGGAGGCAGGAGCAGTACTTC
size: -; D: -; V: TRBV9; J: TRBJ2-5; CDR3: CASSVEQGETQYF; DNA: TGTGCCAGCAGCGTAGAGCAGGGGGAGACCCAGTACTTC
size: -; D: -; V: TRBV29-1; J: TRBJ1-3; CDR3: CSVERSGNTIYF; DNA: TGCAGCGTTGAACGCTCTGGAAACACCATATATTTT
size: -; D: TRBD1; V: TRBV6-5; J: TRBJ2-7; CDR3: CASSYGGTGSYEQYF; DNA: TGTGCCAGCAGTTACGGCGGGACAGGGTCCTACGAGCAGTACTTC
size: -; D: TRBD2; V: TRBV9; J: TRBJ2-2; CDR3: CASSVGARGDTGELFF; DNA: TGTGCCAGCAGCGTAGGGGCGCGGGGGGACACCGGGGAGCTGTTTTTT
size: -; D: TRBD2; V: TRBV2; J: TRBJ2-3; CDR3: CASSELELARTDTQYF; DNA: TGTGCCAGCAGTGAACTGGAACTAGCGCGCACAGATACGCAGTATTTT
size: -; D: -; V: TRBV5-1; J: TRBJ2-5; CDR3: CASSLYLGAETQYF; DNA: TGCGCCAGCAGCTTGTATTTGGGGGCAGAGACCCAGTACTTC
size: -; D: -; V: TRBV5-1; J: TRBJ2-1; CDR3: CASSVGEDEQFF; DNA: TGCGCCAGCAGCGTCGGGGAGGATGAGCAGTTCTTC
size: -; D: -; V: TRBV11-2; J: TRBJ1-1; CDR3: CASTLSGNLMNTEAFF; DNA: TGTGCCAGCACCCTCTCAGGTAACCTGATGAACACTGAAGCTTTCTTT
size: -; D: -; V: TRBV7-2; J: TRBJ1-2; CDR3: CASSLRPGWDYGYTF; DNA: TGTGCCAGCAGCTTACGCCCGGGGTGGGACTATGGCTACACCTTC
size: -; D: -; V: TRBV7-8; J: TRBJ2-1; CDR3: CASSFLRAGPNEQFF; DNA: TGTGCCAGCAGCTTTCTTCGGGCGGGTCCCAATGAGCAGTTCTTC
size: -; D: TRBD1; V: TRBV28; J: TRBJ1-5; CDR3: CASSLTGGNQPQHF; DNA: TGTGCCAGCAGTTTAACAGGGGGCAATCAGCCCCAGCATTTT